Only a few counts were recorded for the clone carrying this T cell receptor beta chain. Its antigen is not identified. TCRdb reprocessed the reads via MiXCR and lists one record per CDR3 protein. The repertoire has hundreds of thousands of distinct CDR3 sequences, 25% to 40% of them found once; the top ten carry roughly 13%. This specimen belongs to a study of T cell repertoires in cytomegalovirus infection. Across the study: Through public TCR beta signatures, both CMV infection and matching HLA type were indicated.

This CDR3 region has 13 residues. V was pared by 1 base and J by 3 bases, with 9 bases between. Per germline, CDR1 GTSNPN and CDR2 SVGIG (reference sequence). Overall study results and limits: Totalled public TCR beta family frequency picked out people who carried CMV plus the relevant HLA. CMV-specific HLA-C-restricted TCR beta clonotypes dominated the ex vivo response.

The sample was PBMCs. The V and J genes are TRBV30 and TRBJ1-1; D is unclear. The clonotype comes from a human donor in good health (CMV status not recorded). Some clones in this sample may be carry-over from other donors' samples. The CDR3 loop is CAWSEASHTEAFF. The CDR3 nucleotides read TGTGCCTGGAGTGAGGCCTCGCACACTGAAGCTTTCTTT.